A single sample is the source of the 12 T cell receptor beta chains below, sequenced in a study of human T cells and chemical hapten exposure. Each CDR3 protein is one row after TCRdb ran MiXCR on the 5' RACE reads. The sample includes 110,000 or so distinct CDR3 sequences, around 20% of them seen just once. Researchers extracted total RNA from unfractionated whole blood. All receptors come from a human donor in good health.

V usage is TRBV7-9 and J usage is TRBJ2-1; either TRBD1 or TRBD2 may supply D (5 bases each). Germline values: CDR1 SEHNR, CDR2 FQNEAQ (reference sequence). CDR3 size: 15 residues. Deletions cut 5 bases from V and 2 bases from J, with 13 bases between. CDR3 amino acids: CASSPDGAAYNEQFF. The CDR3 DNA reads TGTGCCAGCAGCCCCGACGGGGCGGCCTACAATGAGCAGTTCTTC.

This clonotype was counted only a few times. The chain carries TRBV4-1 and TRBJ2-1; 9 positions match TRBD2. This CDR3 region has 15 residues. The germline CDR1 and CDR2 sequences are MGHRA and YSYEKL. V was pared by 3 bases and J by 6 bases, with 6 bases of the junction left unmatched. The CDR3 nucleotides read TGCGCCAGCAGCCAGCTAGCGGGGCTTAGCAATGAGCAGTTCTTC. It yields the protein CASSQLAGLSNEQFF.

This clonotype appeared many times. The rearrangement links TRBV5-1 to TRBJ2-5, with D hard to call. Germline CDR1 is SGHRS and CDR2 is YFSETQ. Trimming shortened V by 4 bases and J by 1 base, and 11 bases separated the two germline ends. This CDR3 contains 14 residues. The CDR3 reads CASSPTISQETQYF. The CDR3 coding sequence is TGCGCCAGCAGCCCGACAATCTCCCAAGAGACCCAGTACTTC.

The chain carries TRBV12-3 or TRBV12-4 and TRBJ2-1, with no clear D. The CDR3 spans 11 residues. The V end was cut by 6 bases, the J end by 8 bases, with 8 bases between. The CDR3 reads CASSPGDEQFF. CDR3 bases: TGTGCCAGCAGCCCCGGTGATGAGCAGTTCTTC.

The genes are TRBV6-5 and TRBJ1-2; D is uncertain. Germline V lookup: CDR1 MNHEY, CDR2 SVGAGI. The V end lost 7 bases, the J end lost 4 bases, and 7 bases lay between the germline ends. This CDR3 comprises 11 residues. CDR3 sequence: CASKTVYGYTF. The CDR3 coding sequence is TGTGCCAGCAAGACGGTCTATGGCTACACCTTC.

The J gene is TRBJ2-7, the V gene TRBV29-1; 9 bases agree with TRBD2. There are 13 residues in the CDR3. Germline CDR1 and CDR2: SQVTM and ANQGSEA. Trimming cost V 7 bases and J 3 bases; bases outside gene matches: 7. The CDR3 DNA reads as TGCAGCGCCCGAGCGGGAGGACGCTACGAGCAGTACTTC. It codes for CSARAGGRYEQYF.

The chain couples TRBV6-2 or TRBV6-3 to TRBJ2-3; 10 bases agree with TRBD2. From germline, CDR1 is MNHEY and CDR2 SVGEGT. The CDR3 consists of 17 residues. J was trimmed by 1 base and V by 2 bases; bases with no gene match: 6. The CDR3 loop is CASSYDIGLAGTDTQYF. The CDR3 coding sequence is TGTGCCAGCAGTTACGACATAGGACTAGCGGGCACAGATACGCAGTATTTT.

The chain has TRBV7-2 and TRBJ2-1; possibly TRBD2 for D (6 bases). The CDR3 is made up of 15 amino acids. V was shortened by 2 bases and J by 7 bases, with 15 bases between the two germline ends. Germline assignment: CDR1 SGHTA and CDR2 FQGNSA. The CDR3 loop is CASSLHGGVGNEQFF. CDR3 DNA sequence: TGTGCCAGCAGCTTACATGGCGGGGTCGGGAATGAGCAGTTCTTC.

Ten or more counts support this clonotype. The gene calls are TRBV2 and TRBJ2-7; no firm D call. Germline V gene data show CDR1 as SNHLY and CDR2 as FYNNEI. This CDR3 has 14 amino acids. V was trimmed by 5 bases and J by 3 bases, leaving 14 bases between them. The CDR3 reads CASSPGPKFYEQYF. The CDR3 DNA reads as TGTGCCAGCAGTCCGGGCCCTAAGTTCTACGAGCAGTACTTC.

This clonotype was found a few times. V and J are TRBV6-5 and TRBJ2-5, with D possibly TRBD2 on 5 matching bases. V shed 0 bases and J shed 2 bases, with 13 bases lying between them. Germline values: CDR1 MNHEY, CDR2 SVGAGI. The CDR3 is 16 residues long. The CDR3 DNA sequence: TGTGCCAGCAGTTACTCGTTTTTCCAGCGGCAAGAGACCCAGTACTTC. It is translated as CASSYSFFQRQETQYF.

This clonotype was counted only a few times. This sequence joins TRBV7-3 and TRBJ2-2, with D unresolved. Trimming took off 5 bases at V and 5 bases at J, with 9 bases between the two ends. The CDR3 contains 13 residues. Germline V gene sequence: CDR1 SGHTA, CDR2 FQGTGA. The CDR3 protein is CASSRRQTGELFF. CDR3 coding DNA: TGTGCCAGCAGCCGCCGTCAGACCGGGGAGCTGTTTTTT.

This clonotype occurred a few times. The chain joins TRBV7-9 to TRBJ1-6; D remains ambiguous. Germline CDR1 is SEHNR and CDR2 is FQNEAQ (reference sequence). V lost 1 base to trimming and J lost 10 bases, with 11 bases between them. This CDR3 is built from 14 residues. This CDR3 is CASSLESRLSPLHF. Here the CDR3 DNA reads TGTGCCAGCAGCTTAGAGTCACGGCTATCACCCCTCCACTTT.